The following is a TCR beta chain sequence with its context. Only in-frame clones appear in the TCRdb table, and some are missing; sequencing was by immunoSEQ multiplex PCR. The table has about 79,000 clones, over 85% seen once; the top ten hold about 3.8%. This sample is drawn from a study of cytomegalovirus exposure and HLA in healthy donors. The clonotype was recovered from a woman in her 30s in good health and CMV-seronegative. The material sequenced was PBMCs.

CDR3 sequence reads: CASSFNGLFNYGYTF. The CDR3 region has the DNA TGTGCCAGCAGCTTTAACGGACTTTTCAACTATGGCTACACCTTC. The rearrangement links TRBV13 to TRBJ1-2; no reliable D call. The CDR3 is 15 residues long. The germline V and J ends were trimmed by 3 bases and 2 bases, with 13 bases remaining between them. In germline, CDR1 is PRHDT, CDR2 FYEKMQ (reference sequence).